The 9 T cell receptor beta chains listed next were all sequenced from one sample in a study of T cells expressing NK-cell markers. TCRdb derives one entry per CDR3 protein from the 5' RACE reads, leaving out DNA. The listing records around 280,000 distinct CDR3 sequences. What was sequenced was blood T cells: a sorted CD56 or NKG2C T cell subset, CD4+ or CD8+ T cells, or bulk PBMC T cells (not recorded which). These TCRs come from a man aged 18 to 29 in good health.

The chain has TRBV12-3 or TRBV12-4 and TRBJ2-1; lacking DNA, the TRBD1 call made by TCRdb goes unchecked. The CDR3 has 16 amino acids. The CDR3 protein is CASSSPQDRGLNEQFF.

The chain's CDR3 is CSVDWGGYGYTF. V and J are TRBV29-1 and TRBJ1-2; TCRdb selects TRBD1, and the lack of DNA leaves this call unchecked. The CDR3 length is 12 residues. CDR1 SQVTM and CDR2 ANQGSEA come from the germline V gene.

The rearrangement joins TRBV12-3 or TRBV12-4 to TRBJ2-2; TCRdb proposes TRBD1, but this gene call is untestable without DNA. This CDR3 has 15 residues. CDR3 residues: CASSPRQGSTGELFF.

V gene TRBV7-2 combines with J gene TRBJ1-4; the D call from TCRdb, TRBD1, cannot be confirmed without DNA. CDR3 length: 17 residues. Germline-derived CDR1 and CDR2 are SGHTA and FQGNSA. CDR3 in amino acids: CASSSRGGLKRDEKLFF.

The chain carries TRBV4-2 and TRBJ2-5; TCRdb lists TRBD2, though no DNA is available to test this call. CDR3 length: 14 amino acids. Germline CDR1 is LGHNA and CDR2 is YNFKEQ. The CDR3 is CASSPAGETETQYF.

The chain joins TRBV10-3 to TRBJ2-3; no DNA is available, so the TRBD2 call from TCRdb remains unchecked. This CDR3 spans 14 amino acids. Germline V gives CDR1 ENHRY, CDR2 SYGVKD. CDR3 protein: CATKRGLDVDTQYF.

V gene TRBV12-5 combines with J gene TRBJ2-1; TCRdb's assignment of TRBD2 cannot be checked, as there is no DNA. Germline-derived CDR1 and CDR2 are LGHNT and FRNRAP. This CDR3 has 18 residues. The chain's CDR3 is CASALDRSGTSGHNEQFF. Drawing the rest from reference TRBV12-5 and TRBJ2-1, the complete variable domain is DARVTQTPRHKVTEMGQEVTMRCQPILGHNTVFWYRQTMMQGLELLAYFRNRAPLDDSGMPKDRFSAEMPDATLATLKIQPSEPRDSAVYFCASALDRSGTSGHNEQFFGPGTRLTVL.

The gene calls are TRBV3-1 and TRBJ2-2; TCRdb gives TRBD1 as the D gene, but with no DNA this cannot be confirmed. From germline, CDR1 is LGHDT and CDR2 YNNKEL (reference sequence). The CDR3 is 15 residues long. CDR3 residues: CASSQAHRGSGELFF. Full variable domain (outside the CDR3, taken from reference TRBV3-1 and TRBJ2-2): DTAVSQTPKYLVTQMGNDKSIKCEQNLGHDTMYWYKQDSKKFLKIMFSYNNKELIINETVPNRFSPKSPDKAHLNLHINSLELGDSAVYFCASSQAHRGSGELFFGEGSRLTVL.

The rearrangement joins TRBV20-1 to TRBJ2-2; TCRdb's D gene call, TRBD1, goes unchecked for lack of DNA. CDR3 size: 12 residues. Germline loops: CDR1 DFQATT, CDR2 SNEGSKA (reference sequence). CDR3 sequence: CSARRGTGELFF.